The 20 T cell receptor beta chains reported below all come from one sample, sequenced in a study of CD8 T cells in Susac syndrome. When the RNA was reverse transcribed, random hexamers were used with an input of roughly 0.5 to 1 ug. A single record per CDR3 protein comes from TCRdb applying MiXCR to the immunoSEQ multiplex PCR reads. The table includes about 190,000 distinct CDR3 sequences, over 85% detected once. Sequenced material: CD4+ T cells from PBMCs. The receptors were sampled from a human donor in good health.

The V gene is TRBV30, the J gene TRBJ2-7, with a tentative D call TRBD1 (5 bases). This CDR3 has 12 amino acids. Deletions cut 5 bases from V and 3 bases from J, with 11 bases between. Germline V gene data show CDR1 as GTSNPN and CDR2 as SVGIG (reference sequence). In DNA, the CDR3 is TGTGCCTGGGCCGACAGCCACTACGAGCAGTACTTC. This encodes CAWADSHYEQYF.

This chain links TRBV12-3 or TRBV12-4 with TRBJ2-5, with D unclear. Trimming removed 0 bases from V and 5 bases from J, with 4 bases in between. This CDR3 is built from 12 residues. Here the CDR3 reads CASSLARETQYF. CDR3 coding DNA: TGTGCCAGCAGTTTAGCGCGGGAGACCCAGTACTTC.

V is TRBV25-1 and J is TRBJ2-2; 7 nucleotides agree with TRBD1. Germline CDR1 reads MGHDK; CDR2 reads SYGVNS. CDR3 length: 16 amino acids. With 7 bases clipped from V and 0 bases from J, the junction kept 8 bases outside the gene matches. CDR3 in DNA: TGTGCCAGCACTCATCGGACAGGCGCGAACACCGGGGAGCTGTTTTTT. Protein sequence: CASTHRTGANTGELFF.

Only one count was recorded for this clonotype. This chain uses TRBV7-2 with TRBJ2-4; TRBD2 matches at 8 bases. V lost 1 base, J lost 8 bases, and 10 bases stayed unmatched. Germline CDR1 SGHTA, CDR2 FQGNSA. The CDR3 covers 16 residues. CDR3 DNA: TGTGCCAGCAGCTTAGTGCGGGGGGCAGTAGTAGACATTCAGTACTTC. Encoded protein: CASSLVRGAVVDIQYF.

The chain joins TRBV6-2 or TRBV6-3 to TRBJ2-5; D is possibly TRBD1 (5 bases). Germline loops: CDR1 MNHEY, CDR2 SVGEGT. The CDR3 has 15 amino acids. The ends were cut back, 6 bases at V and 5 bases at J, with 19 bases in the middle. The CDR3 region is CASRDRQLAGETQYF. The DNA for the CDR3 is TGTGCCAGCAGAGACCGACAGCTCGCCGGGGAGACCCAGTACTTC.

The chain has TRBV5-1 and TRBJ2-7; TRBD1 matches at 8 bases. The germline gives CDR1 SGHRS, CDR2 YFSETQ. V lost 0 bases, J lost 5 bases, and 4 bases stayed unmatched. The CDR3 extends over 14 amino acids. CDR3 protein: CASSLGTGTHEQYV. In DNA, the CDR3 is TGCGCCAGCAGCTTGGGGACAGGGACCCACGAGCAGTACGTC.

The chain recombines TRBV9 with TRBJ2-7; D perhaps matches TRBD1 (6 bases). CDR3 size: 13 residues. The germline V and J ends were trimmed by 4 bases and 2 bases, with 10 bases remaining between them. CDR1 is SGDLS, CDR2 YYNGEE, per germline. The CDR3 DNA sequence: TGTGCCAGCAGCCGGACAGAGACCTACGAGCAGTACTTC. The encoded protein is CASSRTETYEQYF.

This chain joins TRBV7-2 and TRBJ1-1, with D possibly being TRBD1 (6 bases). The CDR3 runs 15 residues. Per the germline V gene, CDR1 is SGHTA and CDR2 is FQGNSA. V was clipped by 3 bases and J by 4 bases, with 15 bases between them. The CDR3 DNA follows: TGTGCCAGCAGCTTGGATGGGCAGGGGATCACTGAAGCTTTCTTT. It translates to CASSLDGQGITEAFF.

This clonotype came up once. The rearrangement links TRBV6-5 to TRBJ1-3; 7 bases are a match to TRBD1. Germline V lookup: CDR1 MNHEY, CDR2 SVGAGI. V trimming: 5 bases; J trimming: 0 bases; junction bases outside the gene matches: 4. The CDR3 extends over 15 amino acids. CDR3 region: CASSRTGPSGNTIYF. CDR3 in DNA: TGTGCCAGCAGTCGGACAGGACCCTCTGGAAACACCATATATTTT.

This clonotype came up once. This chain uses TRBV28 with TRBJ2-5; 12 bases are a match to TRBD2. V dropped 6 bases and J dropped 2; count of bases not matched to a gene: 13. From germline, CDR1 is MDHEN and CDR2 SYDVKM. The CDR3 runs 18 residues. The chain's CDR3 is CASSRWTSGDPRQETQYF. For the CDR3, the DNA is TGTGCCAGCAGCCGATGGACTAGCGGGGACCCGAGGCAAGAGACCCAGTACTTC.

This sequence joins TRBV18 and TRBJ2-2; the match to TRBD1 covers 10 bases. Germline V CDR1 and CDR2: KGHSH, LQKENI. CDR3 length: 16 residues. V shed 4 bases and J 0 bases; nucleotides not matched to a gene: 2. CDR3 coding DNA: TGTGCCAGCTCACAAGGACAGGGGGCGAACACCGGGGAGCTGTTTTTT. Its protein is CASSQGQGANTGELFF.

The gene calls are TRBV28 and TRBJ1-1; tentative D call: TRBD1 (5 bases). This CDR3 contains 11 residues. The germline V and J ends were trimmed by 5 bases and 7 bases, with 8 bases remaining between them. Germline-derived CDR1 and CDR2 are MDHEN and SYDVKM. The CDR3 spells CASSPTDEAFF. The CDR3, as DNA: TGTGCCAGCAGTCCGACAGATGAAGCTTTCTTT.

The V gene is TRBV7-2, the J gene TRBJ1-3; D perhaps matches TRBD1 (5 bases). CDR3 length: 15 residues. Germline V gene sequence: CDR1 SGHTA, CDR2 FQGNSA. V shed 1 base and J shed 1 base, with 8 bases lying between them. CDR3 nucleotides: TGTGCCAGCAGCTTAGTTACAGGTTCTGGAAACACCATATATTTT. This sequence encodes CASSLVTGSGNTIYF.

This chain connects TRBV12-3 or TRBV12-4 to TRBJ2-2; 9 bases match TRBD1. This CDR3 has 15 residues. J was trimmed by 2 bases and V by 8 bases; bases with no gene match: 6. The CDR3 bases are TGTGCCAGCGGAAGGGACAGGGCCAACACCGGGGAGCTGTTTTTT. The encoded protein is CASGRDRANTGELFF.

Here the CDR3 reads CASSLMDRQETQYF. CDR3 nucleotide sequence: TGTGCCAGCAGCTTAATGGATCGCCAAGAGACCCAGTACTTC. The chain recombines TRBV7-2 with TRBJ2-5; D is unclear. The CDR3 is made up of 14 amino acids. V lost 2 bases and J lost 1, with 8 bases in between. Germline values: CDR1 SGHTA, CDR2 FQGNSA.

V usage is TRBV29-1 and J usage is TRBJ1-2; D is unclear. V dropped 6 bases and J dropped 0 bases, with 17 bases sitting between them. Germline V lookup: CDR1 SQVTM, CDR2 ANQGSEA. The CDR3 extends over 15 amino acids. CDR3 DNA sequence: TGCAGCGTCCTCAAGGTCATGGGAACTAACTATGGCTACACCTTC. Encoded protein: CSVLKVMGTNYGYTF.

This rearrangement joins TRBV20-1 to TRBJ1-5; D unclear. V was shortened by 7 bases and J by 3 bases, with 13 bases between the two germline ends. There are 13 residues in the CDR3. The germline V gene has CDR1 DFQATT and CDR2 SNEGSKA (reference sequence). The CDR3 spells CSVRAGNNQPQHF. The CDR3 nucleotides read TGCAGTGTCAGAGCGGGGAACAATCAGCCCCAGCATTTT.

This clonotype was found once. The genes are TRBV7-2 and TRBJ2-1; a possible D gene is TRBD2 (7 bases). Germline V CDR1 and CDR2: SGHTA, FQGNSA. Trimming shortened V by 3 bases and J by 5 bases, and 11 bases separated the two germline ends. This CDR3 is 14 amino acids long. Here the CDR3 DNA reads TGTGCCAGCAGCTTGGGGGGGGGCAACAATGAGCAGTTCTTC. It is translated as CASSLGGGNNEQFF.

The genes are TRBV29-1 and TRBJ1-2, with D possibly being TRBD1 (5 bases). This CDR3 has 12 amino acids. Trimming shortened V by 6 bases and J by 7 bases, and 15 bases separated the two germline ends. Germline CDR1 is SQVTM and CDR2 is ANQGSEA. CDR3 in DNA: TGCAGCGTCGTAGGGACGGCCACTGGCTACACCTTC. Translating gives CSVVGTATGYTF. The variable domain in full, with the rest retrieved from reference TRBV29-1 and TRBJ1-2, is SAVISQKPSRDICQRGTSLTIQCQVDSQVTMMFWYRQQPGQSLTLIATANQGSEATYESGFVIDKFPISRPNLTFSTLTVSNMSPEDSSIYLCSVVGTATGYTFGSGTRLTVV.

With respect to this clonotype: The germline gene is not matched at one end of the junction; a read error may be the cause. The chain employs TRBV2 and TRBJ2-1, with TRBD1 matching 8 bases. This CDR3 comprises 15 residues. The germline V gene has CDR1 SNHLY and CDR2 FYNNEI. CDR3 bases: TGTGCCAGCAATGAAGTGACAGGGGAAGGGAATGAGCAGTTCTTC. Translating gives CASNEVTGEGNEQFF.